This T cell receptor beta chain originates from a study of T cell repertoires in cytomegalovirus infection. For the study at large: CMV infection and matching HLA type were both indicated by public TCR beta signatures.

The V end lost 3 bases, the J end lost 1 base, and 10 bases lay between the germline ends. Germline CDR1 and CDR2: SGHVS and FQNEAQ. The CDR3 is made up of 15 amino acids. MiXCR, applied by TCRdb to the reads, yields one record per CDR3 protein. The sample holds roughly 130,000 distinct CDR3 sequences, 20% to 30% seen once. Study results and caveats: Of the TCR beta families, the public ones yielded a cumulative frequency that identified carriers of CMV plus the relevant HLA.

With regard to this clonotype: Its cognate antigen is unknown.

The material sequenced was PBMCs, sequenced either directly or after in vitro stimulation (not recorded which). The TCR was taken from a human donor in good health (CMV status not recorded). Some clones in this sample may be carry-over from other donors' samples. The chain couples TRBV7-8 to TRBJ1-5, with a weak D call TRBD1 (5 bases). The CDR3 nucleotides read TGTGCCAGCAGCTTCTCAGGGTGGAGCAATCAGCCCCAGCATTTT. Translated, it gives CASSFSGWSNQPQHF.